The rows below give T cell receptor beta chains drawn from one sample of a study of monozygotic twins with inflammatory bowel disease. TCRdb re-analyzed the 5' RACE reads; it lists each CDR3 protein once, without DNA. This sample's table reports roughly 160,000 distinct CDR3 sequences. The sequenced sample consisted of blood. Receptor source: a human donor with ulcerative colitis or Crohn's disease, or a healthy co-twin of an affected twin (not recorded which). CDR3s include the opening cysteine and the closing phenylalanine or tryptophan.

TRBV7-2,TRBJ2-7,CASSSGLAGYSYEQYF
TRBV5-4,TRBJ1-1,CASSLAGQGGTEAFF
TRBV6-2/TRBV6-3,TRBJ1-4,CASTGQGNEKLFF
TRBV11-2,TRBJ2-1,CASSPEEWQDRGYNEQFF
TRBV9,TRBJ2-2,CASTRAGGSTGELFF
TRBV7-9,TRBJ2-7,CASSSRAGWEQYF
TRBV13,TRBJ2-5,CASSIESTQYF
TRBV19,TRBJ1-2,CASSILGEGYTF
TRBV27,TRBJ2-3,CASSFWAKSNPTDTQYF
TRBV28,TRBJ1-2,CASTLLGSYGYTF
TRBV7-2,TRBJ2-7,CASSLRGLSSYEQYF
TRBV6-1,TRBJ2-7,CASSEGATYEQYF
TRBV27,TRBJ1-1,CASRLDRVVTEAFF
TRBV6-1,TRBJ1-5,CVSSPGLSNQPQHF
TRBV15,TRBJ2-3,CATSRFTDTQYF
TRBV20-1,TRBJ2-2,CSARPPGLAGGVSGELFF
TRBV20-1,TRBJ2-1,CSPRQISGGYEQFF
TRBV14,TRBJ2-1,CASSIDVGSSYNEQFF
TRBV20-1,TRBJ2-3,CSARDPGPSLDTQYF
TRBV6-2/TRBV6-3,TRBJ2-1,CASSYSKRLAVYNEQFF
TRBV24-1,TRBJ1-1,CATSQGGENTEAFF
TRBV19,TRBJ2-1,CASSIWGSGSSYNEQFF
TRBV20-1,TRBJ1-5,CSARRSAWGNQPQHF
TRBV20-1,TRBJ2-1,CSASNGQGGYNEQFF
TRBV6-6,TRBJ2-2,CASRQGANGELFF
TRBV19,TRBJ2-1,CASMVLNEQFF
TRBV28,TRBJ2-5,CASSFLAGGETQYF
TRBV20-1,TRBJ1-2,CSARDMGVDGPRVSYTF
TRBV12-3/TRBV12-4,TRBJ1-1,CASSHGGRMNTEAFF
TRBV3-1,TRBJ1-2,CASSRSGDRTYGYTF
TRBV3-1,TRBJ2-2,CASSQVPGVGATGELFF
TRBV19,TRBJ1-5,CASTPSDRALEGGNQPQHF
TRBV7-2,TRBJ2-7,CASSLVTGTYEQYF
TRBV5-1,TRBJ2-3,CASSLARADTQYF
TRBV12-3/TRBV12-4,TRBJ2-7,CASSPSGTGTYEQYF
TRBV4-2,TRBJ2-3,CASSQVSAGGRPDTQYF
TRBV12-2,TRBJ1-1,CASRLRTGRNTEAFF
TRBV28,TRBJ1-5,CASSFTGSTGVYQPQHF